This T cell receptor (beta chain) stems from a study of T cell changes during pregnancy in multiple sclerosis. TCRdb keeps only in-frame clones here, not all; method: immunoSEQ multiplex PCR. The sample holds about 49,000 clones; roughly 94% are singletons and the top ten take almost 6%. V lost 3 bases to trimming and J lost 6 bases; unmatched junction nucleotides: 18. Germline CDR1 and CDR2: LNHDA and SQIVND (reference sequence). This CDR3 contains 18 residues. The rearrangement links TRBV19 to TRBJ2-7; the match to TRBD1 covers 9 bases. The input for sequencing was CD8+ T cells from peripheral blood mononuclear cells, taken in the first trimester of pregnancy. This clonotype was sampled from a female donor with multiple sclerosis, enrolled in a pregnancy study. CDR3 amino acids: CASSMGLWTGDSFGEQYF. CDR3 sequence (DNA): TGTGCCAGTAGTATGGGTCTATGGACAGGGGATTCTTTTGGCGAGCAGTACTTC.